This T cell receptor beta chain was identified during a study of blood T cell repertoires in COVID-19. Background on the study: The study drew acute and convalescent COVID-19 samples from the United States, Italy and Spain.

In the authors' methods: Amplifying reference gene primers gave estimates of nucleated cell counts. TCRdb keeps only in-frame clones here, not all; method: immunoSEQ multiplex PCR. V and J calls and clone size are given by that table; D and trimming were obtained from the DNA. The table has some 260,000 clones, approximately 82% seen once. This CDR3 contains 15 residues. V dropped 8 bases and J dropped 4 bases, with 21 bases sitting between them. Germline V gives CDR1 SQVTM, CDR2 ANQGSEA. This clone was seen more than once but under ten times. The sample consisted of peripheral blood. The receptor was derived from a woman aged 18-29 years with acute or convalescent COVID-19. This chain joins TRBV29-1 and TRBJ2-1, with a tentative D call TRBD1 (6 bases). The CDR3 DNA reads TGCAGCTCAGGCCTAACAGGGTACGATTACAATGAGCAGTTCTTC. It codes for CSSGLTGYDYNEQFF.